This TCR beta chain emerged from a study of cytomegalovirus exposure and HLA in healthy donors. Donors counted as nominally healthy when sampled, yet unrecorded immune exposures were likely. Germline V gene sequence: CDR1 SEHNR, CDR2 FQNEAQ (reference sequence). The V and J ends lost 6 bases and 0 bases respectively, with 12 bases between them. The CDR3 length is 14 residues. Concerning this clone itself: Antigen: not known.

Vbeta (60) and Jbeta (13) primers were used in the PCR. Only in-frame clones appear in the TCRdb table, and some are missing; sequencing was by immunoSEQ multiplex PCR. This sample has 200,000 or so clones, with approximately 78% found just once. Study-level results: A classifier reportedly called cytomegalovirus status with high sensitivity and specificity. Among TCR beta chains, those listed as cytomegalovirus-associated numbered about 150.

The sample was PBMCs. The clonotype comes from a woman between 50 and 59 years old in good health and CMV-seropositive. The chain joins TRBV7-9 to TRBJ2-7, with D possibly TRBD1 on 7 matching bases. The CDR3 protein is CASSPRDSSYEQYF. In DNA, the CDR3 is TGTGCCAGCAGTCCGCGGGACAGCTCCTACGAGCAGTACTTC.